Below, 20 T cell receptor beta chains from the same sample are listed, as sequenced in a study of Ad26.COV2.S vaccination and SARS-CoV-2 variants. The repertoire was sequenced with immunoSEQ multiplex PCR; TCRdb's copy has only in-frame clones and lacks some. The repertoire holds around 450,000 clones, with approximately 89% as singletons. Treatment denoted: about 20 received Ad26.COV2.S at low or high dose, single or two shots; roughly 5 received placebo; per-sample allocation not given. The study sampled participants on day 63 after the first vaccine or placebo injection. Sequenced here: peripheral blood, sampled in a trial of Ad26.COV2.S vaccine versus placebo. The receptors here all came from a person aged 18-60 years who received the Ad26.COV2.S COVID-19 vaccine or a placebo.

The chain uses TRBV7-6 and TRBJ1-1; 7 nucleotides match TRBD1. J lost 6 bases, V lost 5 bases, and 12 bases had no gene match. This CDR3 region has 15 residues. Germline CDR1 and CDR2: SGHVS and FNYEAQ. In DNA, the CDR3 is TGTGCCAGCAGCCCAAGACAGGGCGGGATCCCTGAAGCTTTCTTT. This gives the protein CASSPRQGGIPEAFF.

The chain carries TRBV28 and TRBJ2-7, with 7 bases identical to TRBD1. The germline CDR1 and CDR2 sequences are MDHEN and SYDVKM. This CDR3 has 14 residues. J lost 4 bases, V lost 6 bases, and 9 bases had no gene match. The CDR3 DNA is TGTGCCAGCAGCGGAACCGGGACAGATTACGAGCAGTACTTC. Amino acids: CASSGTGTDYEQYF.

V and J are TRBV6-2 or TRBV6-3 and TRBJ2-7, with D perhaps matching TRBD1 (6 bases). This CDR3 is 15 amino acids long. Germline V gives CDR1 MNHEY, CDR2 SVGEGT. Between the trimmed V and J ends, which lost 2 bases and 2 bases, there was a span of 13 bases. The CDR3 DNA follows: TGTGCCAGCAGTTACCCCCGGACAGCCGCCTACGAGCAGTACTTC. The encoded protein is CASSYPRTAAYEQYF.

CDR3 nucleotides: TGTGCCAGCAGCTTGCGCGGGAGCGCCGATAGGGAGCAGTTCTTC. Translated: CASSLRGSADREQFF. The chain employs TRBV5-4 and TRBJ2-1; 7 nucleotides line up with TRBD2. Germline V gene lookup returns CDR1 SGHNT and CDR2 YYREEE (reference sequence). This CDR3 comprises 15 residues. V trimming: 1 base; J trimming: 10 bases; junction bases outside the gene matches: 11.

This chain uses TRBV6-5 with TRBJ2-2, with D tentatively TRBD1 (5 bases). Germline loops: CDR1 MNHEY, CDR2 SVGAGI. Trimming took off 6 bases at V and 3 bases at J, with 11 bases between the two ends. The CDR3 totals 14 residues. DNA of the CDR3: TGTGCCAGCAGCAGGGTTCTCGACACCGGGGAGCTGTTTTTT. This codes for CASSRVLDTGELFF.

The rearrangement joins TRBV15 to TRBJ1-6; D unresolved. V was trimmed by 5 bases and J by 8 bases, leaving 13 bases between them. The CDR3 has 14 residues. Germline CDR1 is LNHNV and CDR2 is YYDKDF (reference sequence). CDR3 sequence reads: CATSQDLGHSPLHF. In DNA form, the CDR3 reads TGTGCCACCAGCCAGGACCTTGGTCATTCACCCCTCCACTTT.

The chain uses TRBV7-9 and TRBJ2-2, with a possible D match to TRBD2 (6 bases). Per the germline V gene, CDR1 is SEHNR and CDR2 is FQNEAQ (reference sequence). Trimming shortened V by 2 bases and J by 2 bases, and 12 bases separated the two germline ends. The CDR3 covers 16 residues. The CDR3 nucleotides read TGTGCCAGCAGCTTACAGGGAGGCCCCAACACCGGGGAGCTGTTTTTT. Translated, it gives CASSLQGGPNTGELFF.

V usage is TRBV7-8 and J usage is TRBJ1-4; no clear D gene. The V gene's germline CDR1 is SGHVS and CDR2 FQNEAQ. The V and J ends lost 1 base and 7 bases respectively, with 10 bases between them. The CDR3 consists of 14 residues. In DNA, the CDR3 is TGTGCCAGCAGCTTAGGTCCGGGAGGTGAAAAACTGTTTTTT. Its protein is CASSLGPGGEKLFF.

This chain joins TRBV7-2 and TRBJ2-6; D not certain. The V end lost 5 bases, the J end lost 0 bases, and 5 bases lay between the germline ends. Germline V gene sequence: CDR1 SGHTA, CDR2 FQGNSA. The CDR3 runs 14 residues. CDR3 bases: TGTGCCAGCAGCCCCGACTCTGGGGCCAACGTCCTGACTTTC. Residues: CASSPDSGANVLTF.

The chain uses TRBV27 and TRBJ1-1; D gene unclear. The V gene's germline CDR1 is MNHEY and CDR2 SMNVEV (reference sequence). CDR3 length equals 11 residues. Trimming pared 2 bases from V and 7 bases from J, leaving 5 bases between. CDR3 protein: CASSLGNEAFF. The DNA for the CDR3 is TGTGCCAGCAGTTTAGGAAATGAAGCTTTCTTT.

This clone occurred a few times. The J gene is TRBJ1-5, the V gene TRBV9; possibly TRBD1 for D (5 bases). Germline-derived CDR1 and CDR2 are SGDLS and YYNGEE. Deletions cut 4 bases from V and 3 bases from J, with 14 bases between. The CDR3 has 15 residues. Here the CDR3 DNA reads TGTGCCAGCAGCTTGGACGGGGCCTACAATCAGCCCCAGCATTTT. This gives the protein CASSLDGAYNQPQHF.

CDR3 sequence: CASSFGGDGYGYTF. CDR3 DNA: TGTGCCAGCAGTTTTGGGGGGGATGGCTATGGCTACACCTTC. The rearrangement links TRBV28 to TRBJ1-2, with a weak D call TRBD1 (5 bases). Trimming shortened V by 3 bases and J by 4 bases, and 12 bases separated the two germline ends. CDR1 MDHEN and CDR2 SYDVKM come from the germline V gene. The CDR3 is made up of 14 amino acids.

The chain combines TRBV6-5 with TRBJ2-3, with TRBD2 matching over 9 bases. The CDR3 sequence is 16 residues long. Germline assignment: CDR1 MNHEY and CDR2 SVGAGI. The V and J ends lost 3 bases and 2 bases, in that order; junction bases with no gene match: 6. CDR3 protein: CASSYFAGGFTDTQYF. As DNA, the CDR3 is TGTGCCAGCAGTTATTTCGCGGGAGGGTTCACAGATACGCAGTATTTT.

This clone was seen a handful of times. The chain links TRBV9 to TRBJ2-2; a weak D match, TRBD2 (5 bases). This CDR3 has 15 residues. Germline loops: CDR1 SGDLS, CDR2 YYNGEE. Trimming pared 4 bases from V and 1 base from J, leaving 11 bases between. CDR3: CASSKRAGNTGELFF. CDR3 sequence (DNA): TGTGCCAGCAGCAAGAGGGCCGGGAACACCGGGGAGCTGTTTTTT. The full variable domain, with the rest looked up from reference TRBV9 and TRBJ2-2, is DSGVTQTPKHLITATGQRVTLRCSPRSGDLSVYWYQQSLDQGLQFLIQYYNGEERAKGNILERFSAQQFPDLHSELNLSSLELGDSALYFCASSKRAGNTGELFFGEGSRLTVL.

The genes are TRBV9 and TRBJ2-3, with D possibly TRBD2 on 6 matching bases. The CDR3 consists of 15 residues. Trimming cost V 4 bases and J 0 bases, with 12 bases left between them. Germline-derived CDR1 and CDR2 are SGDLS and YYNGEE. The CDR3: CASSFLGGSTDTQYF. The CDR3 bases are TGTGCCAGCAGCTTCTTAGGAGGGAGCACAGATACGCAGTATTTT. The whole variable domain, filled in from reference TRBV9 and TRBJ2-3, reads DSGVTQTPKHLITATGQRVTLRCSPRSGDLSVYWYQQSLDQGLQFLIQYYNGEERAKGNILERFSAQQFPDLHSELNLSSLELGDSALYFCASSFLGGSTDTQYFGPGTRLTVL.

The chain carries TRBV30 and TRBJ1-2; D is ambiguous. Germline assignment: CDR1 GTSNPN and CDR2 SVGIG (reference sequence). V lost 0 bases to trimming and J lost 7 bases, with 18 bases between them. The CDR3 is 15 residues long. The CDR3 bases are TGTGCCTGGAGTGTAGGGCATGCTTTCCCCGGTGGCTACACCTTC. Protein: CAWSVGHAFPGGYTF.

This chain connects TRBV15 to TRBJ1-2; no firm D call. Trimming took 5 bases from V and 1 from J, leaving 8 bases between them. This CDR3 region has 13 residues. Germline V CDR1 and CDR2: LNHNV, YYDKDF (reference sequence). CDR3 in amino acids: CATSGRLNYGYTF. The CDR3 nucleotides read TGTGCCACCAGCGGGCGGCTTAACTATGGCTACACCTTC.

The V gene is TRBV3-1 (or the pseudogene TRBV3-2), the J gene TRBJ2-3, with D perhaps TRBD1 (5 bases). The V and J ends lost 7 bases and 2 bases respectively, with 16 bases between them. Germline values: CDR1 LGHDT, CDR2 YNNKEL (reference sequence). The CDR3 contains 15 residues. This CDR3 reads CASNSRTPYTDTQYF. Written as DNA, the CDR3 is TGTGCCAGCAATTCCAGGACACCCTACACAGATACGCAGTATTTT.

The chain combines TRBV9 with TRBJ1-1, with D perhaps TRBD1 (6 bases). The CDR3 is 13 residues long. Between the trimmed V and J ends, which lost 4 bases and 1 base, there was a span of 8 bases. Germline V gene lookup returns CDR1 SGDLS and CDR2 YYNGEE. CDR3 DNA: TGTGCCAGCAGCTGGGGGGCGAACACTGAAGCTTTCTTT. It codes for CASSWGANTEAFF. Filled out from reference TRBV9 and TRBJ1-1, the complete variable domain reads DSGVTQTPKHLITATGQRVTLRCSPRSGDLSVYWYQQSLDQGLQFLIQYYNGEERAKGNILERFSAQQFPDLHSELNLSSLELGDSALYFCASSWGANTEAFFGQGTRLTVV.

For this clone: Its ends do not fully match the called genes, so a read error is possible. The chain recombines TRBV6-5 with TRBJ1-1; weak D call: TRBD1 (5 bases). Germline V gives CDR1 MNHEY, CDR2 SVGAGI. There are 14 residues in the CDR3. DNA of the CDR3: TGTGCCAGCAGCATTACATGGGGGAACGCTGAAGCTTTCTTT. This encodes CASSITWGNAEAFF.